The 14 T cell receptor beta chains in this list originate from one sample, sequenced in a study of yellow fever vaccine responses in identical twins. TCRdb reprocessed the RT-PCR reads with MiXCR, giving one entry per CDR3 protein. In the table there are some 2,100 distinct CDR3 sequences, around 33% of which are singletons. Sequences were derived from T cells from blood (PBMCs), unsorted or a sorted subset (not recorded which), sampled before or after yellow fever vaccination (not recorded which). These TCRs come from a young woman who received the yellow fever vaccine.

This clonotype came up a few times. The gene calls are TRBV11-2 and TRBJ2-7, with 11 bases matching TRBD2. This CDR3 spans 15 amino acids. Germline V gives CDR1 SGHAT, CDR2 FQNNGV. V gave up 4 bases and J gave up 3 bases; unmatched junction bases: 5. In nucleotides, the CDR3 is TGTGCCAGCAGCTCCTCACTAGCGGGGGTCTACGAGCAGTACTTC. This sequence encodes CASSSSLAGVYEQYF.

The chain couples TRBV5-1 to TRBJ1-6; D is unresolved. The CDR3 has 14 residues. CDR1 is SGHRS and CDR2 is YFSETQ in the germline V gene. V was trimmed by 3 bases and J by 5 bases, leaving 9 bases between them. CDR3 residues: CASSSDGNNSPLHF. The CDR3, as DNA: TGCGCCAGCAGCTCTGATGGGAATAATTCACCCCTCCACTTT.

The chain employs TRBV5-1 and TRBJ2-3, with TRBD1 as a possible D gene (6 bases). Trimming pared 0 bases from V and 4 bases from J, leaving 12 bases between. The CDR3 contains 15 residues. Germline CDR1 SGHRS, CDR2 YFSETQ. Here the CDR3 reads CASSLEGDPADTQYF. For the CDR3, the DNA is TGCGCCAGCAGCTTGGAGGGGGATCCTGCAGATACGCAGTATTTT.

V usage is TRBV11-1 and J usage is TRBJ2-7; 10 nucleotides agree with TRBD1. Germline V gene sequence: CDR1 SGHAT, CDR2 FQDESV (reference sequence). CDR3 length: 13 residues. J gave up 9 bases and V 6 bases, and 8 bases lay outside the gene matches. CDR3 loop: CASSRTGGNGQYF. In DNA, the CDR3 is TGTGCCAGCAGTCGGACAGGGGGGAACGGGCAGTACTTC.

This chain links TRBV10-3 with TRBJ2-1, with TRBD2 matching 12 bases. This CDR3 is 17 amino acids long. The germline V gene has CDR1 ENHRY and CDR2 SYGVKD. Trimming took 0 bases from V and 0 from J; bases not matched to a gene: 0. The CDR3 is CAISESTSGGSYNEQFF. The CDR3, as DNA: TGTGCCATCAGTGAGTCGACTAGCGGGGGCTCCTACAATGAGCAGTTCTTC.

The chain has TRBV28 and TRBJ2-2, with TRBD1 matching 9 bases. Trimming removed 5 bases from V and 5 bases from J; junction bases left unmatched: 9. CDR1 is MDHEN, CDR2 SYDVKM, per germline. The CDR3 is made up of 16 amino acids. Here the CDR3 DNA reads TGTGCCAGCAGTAATTCCGGGACAGGGAAAACCGGGGAGCTGTTTTTT. Translated: CASSNSGTGKTGELFF.

In this sample, this clonotype turned up a few times. The V call is TRBV12-3 or TRBV12-4, the J call TRBJ2-1; D is unresolved. The CDR3 has 13 residues. V lost 6 bases, J lost 8 bases, and 14 bases lay in between. CDR3 region: CASRSQLIYEQFF. Written as DNA, the CDR3 is TGTGCCAGCAGATCCCAACTTATCTATGAGCAGTTCTTC.

This sequence joins TRBV6-2 or TRBV6-3 and TRBJ2-7; 8 nucleotides line up with TRBD2. The CDR3 spans 15 residues. Germline trimming cut 3 bases from V and 5 bases from J; bases unmatched to any gene: 9. CDR1 and CDR2 from the germline V gene are MNHEY and SVGEGT. CDR3 sequence reads: CASSYEAAGGDEQYF. The CDR3 DNA sequence: TGTGCCAGCAGTTATGAGGCGGCCGGGGGGGACGAGCAGTACTTC.

This clonotype was seen only a few times. One end of the junction varies from germline; a read error may be responsible. This chain links TRBV11-2 with TRBJ2-7; no reliable D call. There are 14 residues in the CDR3. The V gene's germline CDR1 is SGHAT and CDR2 FQNNGV. The CDR3 spells CASSLDPRSYEQYF. CDR3 nucleotides: TGTGCCAGCAGCCTAGATCCTAGGTCCTACGAGCAGTACTTC.

The chain recombines TRBV5-1 with TRBJ2-5, with D possibly being TRBD1 (7 bases). Trimming removed 0 bases at V and 5 bases at J, with 20 bases between. CDR3 length: 17 residues. The germline CDR1 and CDR2 sequences are SGHRS and YFSETQ. CDR3 sequence reads: CASSLALWVQGGETQYF. CDR3 nucleotides: TGCGCCAGCAGCTTGGCACTTTGGGTGCAGGGGGGCGAGACCCAGTACTTC.

The V and J genes are TRBV7-9 and TRBJ2-1; tentative D call: TRBD2 (5 bases). The V gene's germline CDR1 is SEHNR and CDR2 FQNEAQ (reference sequence). The CDR3 extends over 14 amino acids. V was pared by 5 bases and J by 3 bases, with 11 bases between. DNA of the CDR3: TGTGCCAGCAGCGCAACCGGGGACTACAATGAGCAGTTCTTC. It is translated as CASSATGDYNEQFF.

A few counts support this clonotype. The chain carries TRBV18 and TRBJ2-1; D not certain. The germline V and J ends were trimmed by 3 bases and 5 bases, with 11 bases remaining between them. Germline V gene lookup returns CDR1 KGHSH and CDR2 LQKENI. The CDR3 consists of 14 residues. CDR3 DNA sequence: TGTGCCAGCTCACCTTCAGGTAGCCACAATGAGCAGTTCTTC. Translated, it gives CASSPSGSHNEQFF. Filled out from reference TRBV18 and TRBJ2-1, the complete variable domain reads NAGVMQNPRHLVRRRGQEARLRCSPMKGHSHVYWYRQLPEEGLKFMVYLQKENIIDESGMPKERFSAEFPKEGPSILRIQQVVRGDSAAYFCASSPSGSHNEQFFGPGTRLTVL.

This chain links TRBV6-2 or TRBV6-3 with TRBJ1-1, with a tentative D call TRBD1 (6 bases). Trimming pared 0 bases from V and 8 bases from J, leaving 25 bases between. Germline CDR1 and CDR2: MNHEY and SVGEGT. The length of the CDR3 is 18 residues. CDR3 bases: TGTGCCAGCAGTTACTCTCCCCGGGCAGGGCGGGGGGCTAGCGAAGCTTTCTTT. Its protein is CASSYSPRAGRGASEAFF.

The chain uses TRBV11-3 and TRBJ2-1; D may match TRBD1 or TRBD2 (6 bases each). V was shortened by 4 bases and J by 9 bases, with 13 bases between the two germline ends. The CDR3 has 13 amino acids. Germline V lookup: CDR1 SGHNT, CDR2 YENEEA. CDR3 region: CASSSGLDSEQFF. In DNA, the CDR3 is TGTGCCAGCAGCTCGGGACTGGACAGTGAGCAGTTCTTC.